A single TCR beta chain is shown here with its context. The donors gave bone marrow, and they were healthy. These data originate in a study of cytomegalovirus exposure and HLA in healthy donors. A multiplex PCR was run with 60 Vbeta primers and 13 Jbeta primers. The data were produced by immunoSEQ multiplex PCR, yet TCRdb's version contains in-frame clones alone and is incomplete. The sample carries 95,000 to 150,000 clones, roughly three fifths recorded once. The germline V gene has CDR1 MDHEN and CDR2 SYDVKM. Trimming removed 2 bases from V and 2 bases from J, with 3 bases in between. The CDR3 runs to 12 residues.

The V gene is TRBV28, the J gene TRBJ1-2; no clear D. The sequenced sample was PBMCs. The sequence came from a man aged 18 to 35 in good health and CMV-seronegative. CDR3 in DNA: TGTGCCAGCAGTTTACAGAACTATGGCTACACCTTC. Translation: CASSLQNYGYTF.